This T cell receptor (beta chain) emerged from a study of blood T cell repertoires in COVID-19. The CDR3 has 14 residues. V gave up 0 bases and J gave up 5 bases, with 11 bases separating them. CDR1 and CDR2 (germline): SGHNT, YYREEE (reference sequence). The protocol was immunoSEQ multiplex PCR, while the TCRdb copy is restricted to in-frame clones and leaves out a portion. There are 130,000 to 150,000 clones in the sample; more than 65% occur only once, and less than 5.5% lies in the top ten. The sample taken for sequencing was peripheral blood. This clonotype originated in a man aged 60-69 years with acute or convalescent COVID-19. J is TRBJ2-5 and V is TRBV5-4; no clear D. The CDR3 loop is CASSLDPYSETQYF. Written as DNA, the CDR3 is TGTGCCAGCAGCTTGGACCCATATAGCGAGACCCAGTACTTC. Filled out from reference TRBV5-4 and TRBJ2-5, the complete variable domain reads ETGVTQSPTHLIKTRGQQVTLRCSSQSGHNTVSWYQQALGQGPQFIFQYYREEENGRGNFPPRFSGLQFPNYSSELNVNALELDDSALYLCASSLDPYSETQYFGPGTRLLVL.